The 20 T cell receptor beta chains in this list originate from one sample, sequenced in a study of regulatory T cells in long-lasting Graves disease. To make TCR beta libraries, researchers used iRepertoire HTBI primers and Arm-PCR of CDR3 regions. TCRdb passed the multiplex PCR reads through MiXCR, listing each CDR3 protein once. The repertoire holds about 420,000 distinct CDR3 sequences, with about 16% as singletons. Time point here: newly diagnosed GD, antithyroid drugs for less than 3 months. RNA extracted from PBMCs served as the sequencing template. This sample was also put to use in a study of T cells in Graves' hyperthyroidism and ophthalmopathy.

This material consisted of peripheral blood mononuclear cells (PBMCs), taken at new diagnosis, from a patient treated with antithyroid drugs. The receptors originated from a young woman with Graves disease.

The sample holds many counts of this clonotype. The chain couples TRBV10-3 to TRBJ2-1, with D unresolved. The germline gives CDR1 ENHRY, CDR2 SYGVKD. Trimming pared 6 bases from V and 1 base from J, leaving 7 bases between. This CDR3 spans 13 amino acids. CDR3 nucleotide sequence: TGTGCCATCAGCCCTAGGTCCTACAATGAGCAGTTCTTC. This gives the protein CAISPRSYNEQFF.

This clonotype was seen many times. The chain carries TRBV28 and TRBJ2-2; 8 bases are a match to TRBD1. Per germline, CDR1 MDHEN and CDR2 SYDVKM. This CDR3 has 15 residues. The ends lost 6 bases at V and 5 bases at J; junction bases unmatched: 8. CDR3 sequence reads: CASRRQGAITGELFF. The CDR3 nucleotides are TGTGCCAGCAGGAGGCAGGGGGCGATAACCGGGGAGCTGTTTTTT.

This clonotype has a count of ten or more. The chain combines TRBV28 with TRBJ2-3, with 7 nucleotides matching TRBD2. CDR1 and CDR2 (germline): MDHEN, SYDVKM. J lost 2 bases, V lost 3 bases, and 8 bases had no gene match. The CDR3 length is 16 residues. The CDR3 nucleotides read TGTGCCAGCAGTTTTAAGGAGCGGGATGACACAGATACGCAGTATTTT. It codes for CASSFKERDDTDTQYF.

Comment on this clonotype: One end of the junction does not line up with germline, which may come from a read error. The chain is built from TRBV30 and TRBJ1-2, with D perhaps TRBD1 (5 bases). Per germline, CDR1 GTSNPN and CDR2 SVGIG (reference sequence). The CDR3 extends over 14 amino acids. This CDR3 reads CAWGVRRDSSSYTF. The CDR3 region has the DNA TGTGCCTGGGGTGTACGGAGAGACAGTTCGAGCTACACCTTC. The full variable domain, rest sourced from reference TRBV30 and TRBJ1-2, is SQTIHQWPATLVQPVGSPLSLECTVEGTSNPNLYWYRQAAGRGLQLLFYSVGIGQISSEVPQNLSASRPQDRQFILSSKKLLLSDSGFYLCAWGVRRDSSSYTFGSGTRLTVV.

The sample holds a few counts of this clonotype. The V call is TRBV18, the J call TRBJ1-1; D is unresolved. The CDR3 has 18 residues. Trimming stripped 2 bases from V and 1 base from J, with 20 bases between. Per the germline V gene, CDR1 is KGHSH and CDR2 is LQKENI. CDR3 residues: CASSPTRTGSRQNTEAFF. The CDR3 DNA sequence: TGTGCCAGCTCACCAACTCGGACGGGGAGTCGACAGAACACTGAAGCTTTCTTT.

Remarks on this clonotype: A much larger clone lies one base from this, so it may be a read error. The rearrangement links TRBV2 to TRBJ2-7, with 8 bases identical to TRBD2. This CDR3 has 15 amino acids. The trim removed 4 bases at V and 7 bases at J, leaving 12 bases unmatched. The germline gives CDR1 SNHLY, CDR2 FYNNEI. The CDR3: CASSVERETYNEQYF. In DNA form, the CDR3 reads TGTGCCAGCAGTGTCGAGCGGGAGACCTACAATGAGCAGTACTTC.

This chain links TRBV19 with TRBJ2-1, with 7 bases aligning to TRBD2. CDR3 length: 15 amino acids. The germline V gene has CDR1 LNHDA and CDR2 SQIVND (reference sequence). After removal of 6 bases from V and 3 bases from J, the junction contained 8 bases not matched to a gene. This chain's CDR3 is CASRHRDYYYNEQFF. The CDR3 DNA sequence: TGTGCCAGTAGGCACCGGGACTACTACTACAATGAGCAGTTCTTC.

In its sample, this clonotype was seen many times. CDR3 sequence: CASSVTGGRAVETQYF. In DNA form, the CDR3 reads TGTGCCAGCAGTGTCACAGGAGGTAGAGCAGTGGAGACCCAGTACTTC. The V and J genes are TRBV6-2 or TRBV6-3 and TRBJ2-5; possibly TRBD1 or TRBD2 for D (5 bases each). The ends were cut back, 5 bases at V and 5 bases at J, with 21 bases in the middle. Germline lookup yields CDR1 MNHEY and CDR2 SVGEGT. CDR3 length: 16 amino acids.

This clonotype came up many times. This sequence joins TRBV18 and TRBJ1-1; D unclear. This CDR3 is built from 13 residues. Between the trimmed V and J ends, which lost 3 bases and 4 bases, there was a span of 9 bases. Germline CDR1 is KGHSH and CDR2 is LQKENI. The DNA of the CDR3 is TGTGCCAGCTCACCCCAAGGGCTCACTGAAGCTTTCTTT. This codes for CASSPQGLTEAFF.

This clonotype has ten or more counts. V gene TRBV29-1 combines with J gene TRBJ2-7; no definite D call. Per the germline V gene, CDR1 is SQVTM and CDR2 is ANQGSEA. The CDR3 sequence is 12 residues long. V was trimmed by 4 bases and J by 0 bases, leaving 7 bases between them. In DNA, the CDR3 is TGCAGCGTTGGAGAGAGCTCCTACGAGCAGTACTTC. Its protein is CSVGESSYEQYF.

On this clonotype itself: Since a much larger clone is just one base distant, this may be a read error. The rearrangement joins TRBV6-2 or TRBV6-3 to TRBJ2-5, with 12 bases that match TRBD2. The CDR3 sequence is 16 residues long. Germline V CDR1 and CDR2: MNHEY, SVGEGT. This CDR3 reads CASRWTSGTLQGTQYF. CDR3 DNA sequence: TGTGCCAGCAGGTGGACTAGCGGGACTTTACAAGGGACCCAGTACTTC.

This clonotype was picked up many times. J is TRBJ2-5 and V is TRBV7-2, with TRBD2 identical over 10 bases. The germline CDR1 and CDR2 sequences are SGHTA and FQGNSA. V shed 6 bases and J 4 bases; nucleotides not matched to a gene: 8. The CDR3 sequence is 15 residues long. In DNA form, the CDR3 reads TGTGCCAGCAGATTCCTAGCGGGAGACGGAGAGACCCAGTACTTC. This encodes CASRFLAGDGETQYF. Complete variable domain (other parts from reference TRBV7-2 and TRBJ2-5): GAGVSQSPSNKVTEKGKDVELRCDPISGHTALYWYRQSLGQGLEFLIYFQGNSAPDKSGLPSDRFSAERTGGSVSTLTIQRTQQEDSAVYLCASRFLAGDGETQYFGPGTRLLVL.

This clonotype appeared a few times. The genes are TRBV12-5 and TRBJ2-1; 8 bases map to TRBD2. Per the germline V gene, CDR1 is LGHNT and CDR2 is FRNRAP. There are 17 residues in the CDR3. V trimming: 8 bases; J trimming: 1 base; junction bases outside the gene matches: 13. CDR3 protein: CASNEIFSGNSYNEQFF. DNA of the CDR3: TGTGCTAGTAATGAAATTTTTAGCGGGAATTCCTACAATGAGCAGTTCTTC. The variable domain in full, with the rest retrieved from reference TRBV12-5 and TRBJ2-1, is DARVTQTPRHKVTEMGQEVTMRCQPILGHNTVFWYRQTMMQGLELLAYFRNRAPLDDSGMPKDRFSAEMPDATLATLKIQPSEPRDSAVYFCASNEIFSGNSYNEQFFGPGTRLTVL.

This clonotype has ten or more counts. For the CDR3, the DNA is TGTGCCAGCAGCTTAGATCAGTTGCCGCTCGCTGAAGCTTTCTTT. Its translation is CASSLDQLPLAEAFF. V usage is TRBV11-2 and J usage is TRBJ1-1; D not resolved. V was clipped by 0 bases and J by 6 bases, with 14 bases between them. The CDR3 has 15 amino acids. Germline-derived CDR1 and CDR2 are SGHAT and FQNNGV.

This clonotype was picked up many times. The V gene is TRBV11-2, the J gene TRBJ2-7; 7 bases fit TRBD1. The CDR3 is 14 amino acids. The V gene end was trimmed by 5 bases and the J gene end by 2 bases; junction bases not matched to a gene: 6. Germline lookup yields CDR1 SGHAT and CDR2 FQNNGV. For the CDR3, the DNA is TGTGCCAGCAGCCTCAGGACAGGAGCCTACGAGCAGTACTTC. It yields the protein CASSLRTGAYEQYF.

As DNA, the CDR3 is TGCAGCGTTGAAGATCGCAGGGGTGGAGGCTACACCTTC. Protein: CSVEDRRGGGYTF. This chain links TRBV29-1 with TRBJ1-2, with D tentatively TRBD1 (6 bases). Looked up from germline, CDR1 is SQVTM and CDR2 is ANQGSEA. The CDR3 consists of 13 residues. The V end lost 0 bases, the J end lost 8 bases, and 13 bases lay between the germline ends.

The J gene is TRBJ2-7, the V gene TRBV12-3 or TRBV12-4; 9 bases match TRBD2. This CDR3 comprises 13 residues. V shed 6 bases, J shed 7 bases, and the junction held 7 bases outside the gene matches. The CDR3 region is CASSLTSGHEQYF. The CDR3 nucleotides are TGTGCCAGCAGCTTAACTAGCGGGCATGAGCAGTACTTC.

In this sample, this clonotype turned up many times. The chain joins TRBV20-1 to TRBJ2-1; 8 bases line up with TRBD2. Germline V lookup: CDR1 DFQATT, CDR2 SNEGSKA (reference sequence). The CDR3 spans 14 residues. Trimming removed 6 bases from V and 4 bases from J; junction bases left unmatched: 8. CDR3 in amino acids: CSATSGGYYNEQFF. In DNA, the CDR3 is TGCAGTGCCACTAGCGGAGGATATTACAATGAGCAGTTCTTC.

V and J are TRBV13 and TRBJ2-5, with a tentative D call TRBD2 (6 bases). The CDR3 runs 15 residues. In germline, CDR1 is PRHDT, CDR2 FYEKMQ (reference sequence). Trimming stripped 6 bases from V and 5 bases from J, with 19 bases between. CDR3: CASSEPIGGRETQYF. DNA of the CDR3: TGTGCCAGCAGTGAACCCATCGGAGGGCGGGAGACCCAGTACTTC.

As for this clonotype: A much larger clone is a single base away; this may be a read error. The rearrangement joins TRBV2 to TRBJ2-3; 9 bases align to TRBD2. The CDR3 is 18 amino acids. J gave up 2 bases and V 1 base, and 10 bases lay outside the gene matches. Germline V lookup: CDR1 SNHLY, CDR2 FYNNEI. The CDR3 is CASSEDGWASGNTDTQYF. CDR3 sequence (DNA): TGTGCCAGCAGTGAAGATGGTTGGGCTAGCGGGAACACAGATACGCAGTATTTT.